This T cell receptor (beta chain) is drawn from a study of tumour-infiltrating T cells in Burkitt lymphoma. Study as a whole: Survival, overall and progression-free, tracked with productive clonality.

Germline loops: CDR1 LNHDA, CDR2 SQIVND (reference sequence). This CDR3 spans 16 amino acids. Trimming at V came to 2 bases and at J to 0 bases, leaving 4 bases not matched to a gene. Clones were read by immunoSEQ multiplex PCR, and TCRdb kept only the in-frame ones, dropping some. Of some 14,000 clones in the sample, roughly 74% were seen once. The chain has TRBV19 and TRBJ1-1; 9 nucleotides align to TRBD1. This sequence was found in a human donor with diffuse large B-cell lymphoma. The sequenced sample consisted of tumor tissue. The CDR3 protein is CASSIHRTGVNTEAFF. The CDR3 DNA reads TGTGCCAGTAGTATACACAGGACAGGGGTGAACACTGAAGCTTTCTTT. The full variable domain, rest sourced from reference TRBV19 and TRBJ1-1, is DGGITQSPKYLFRKEGQNVTLSCEQNLNHDAMYWYRQDPGQGLRLIYYSQIVNDFQKGDIAEGYSVSREKKESFPLTVTSAQKNPTAFYLCASSIHRTGVNTEAFFGQGTRLTVV.